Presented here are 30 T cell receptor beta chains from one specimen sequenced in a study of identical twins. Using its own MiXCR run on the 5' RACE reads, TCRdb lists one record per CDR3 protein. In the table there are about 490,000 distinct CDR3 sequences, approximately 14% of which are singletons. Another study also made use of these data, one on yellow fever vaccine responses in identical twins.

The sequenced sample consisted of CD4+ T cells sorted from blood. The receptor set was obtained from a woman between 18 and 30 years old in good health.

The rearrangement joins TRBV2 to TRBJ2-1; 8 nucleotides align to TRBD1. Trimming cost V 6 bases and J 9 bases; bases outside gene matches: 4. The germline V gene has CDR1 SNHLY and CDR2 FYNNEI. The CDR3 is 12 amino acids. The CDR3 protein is CASRADRAEQFF. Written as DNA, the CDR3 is TGTGCCAGCAGGGCGGACAGGGCTGAGCAGTTCTTC.

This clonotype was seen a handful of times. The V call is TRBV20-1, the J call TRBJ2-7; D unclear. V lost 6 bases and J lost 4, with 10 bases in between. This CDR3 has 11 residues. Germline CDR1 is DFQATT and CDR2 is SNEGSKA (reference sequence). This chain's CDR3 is CSASSNYEQYV. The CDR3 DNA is TGCAGTGCCTCGAGTAATTACGAGCAGTACGTC.

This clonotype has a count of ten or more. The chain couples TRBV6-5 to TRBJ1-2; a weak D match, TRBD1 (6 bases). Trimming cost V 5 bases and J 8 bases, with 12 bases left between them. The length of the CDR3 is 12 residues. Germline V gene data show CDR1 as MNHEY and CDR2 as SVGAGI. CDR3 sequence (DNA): TGTGCCAGCAGTATACAGGGAGGCGGCTACACCTTC. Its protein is CASSIQGGGYTF.

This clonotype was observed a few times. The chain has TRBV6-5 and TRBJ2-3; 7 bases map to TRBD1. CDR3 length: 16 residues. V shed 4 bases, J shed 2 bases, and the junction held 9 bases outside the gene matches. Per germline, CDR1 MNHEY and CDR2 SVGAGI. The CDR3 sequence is CASSLYRGSTTDTQYF. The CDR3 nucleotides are TGTGCCAGCAGTTTATACAGGGGCTCGACCACAGATACGCAGTATTTT.

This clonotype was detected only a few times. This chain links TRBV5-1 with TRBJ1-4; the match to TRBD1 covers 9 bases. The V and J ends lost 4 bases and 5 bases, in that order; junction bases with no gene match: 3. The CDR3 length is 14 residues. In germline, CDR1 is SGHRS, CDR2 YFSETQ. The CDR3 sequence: CASSVTGGNEKLFF. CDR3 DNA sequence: TGCGCCAGCAGCGTGACAGGGGGGAATGAAAAACTGTTTTTT.

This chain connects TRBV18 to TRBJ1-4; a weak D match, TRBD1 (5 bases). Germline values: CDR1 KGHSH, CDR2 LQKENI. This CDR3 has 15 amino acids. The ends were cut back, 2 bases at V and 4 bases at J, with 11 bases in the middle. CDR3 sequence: CASSPIGTGNEKLFF. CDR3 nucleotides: TGTGCCAGCTCACCAATCGGGACCGGTAATGAAAAACTGTTTTTT.

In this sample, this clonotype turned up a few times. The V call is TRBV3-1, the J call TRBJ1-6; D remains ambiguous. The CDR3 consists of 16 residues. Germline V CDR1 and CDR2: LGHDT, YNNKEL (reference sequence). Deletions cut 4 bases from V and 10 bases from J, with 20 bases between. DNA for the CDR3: TGTGCCAGCAGCCCCTTCGGGCCGTCGGGAAAGTCACCCCTCCACTTT. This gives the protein CASSPFGPSGKSPLHF.

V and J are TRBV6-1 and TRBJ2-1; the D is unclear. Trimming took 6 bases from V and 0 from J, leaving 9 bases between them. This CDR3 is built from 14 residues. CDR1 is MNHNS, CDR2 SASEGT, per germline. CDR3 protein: CASRVRSSYNEQFF. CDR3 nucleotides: TGTGCCAGCAGAGTCCGGAGCTCCTACAATGAGCAGTTCTTC.

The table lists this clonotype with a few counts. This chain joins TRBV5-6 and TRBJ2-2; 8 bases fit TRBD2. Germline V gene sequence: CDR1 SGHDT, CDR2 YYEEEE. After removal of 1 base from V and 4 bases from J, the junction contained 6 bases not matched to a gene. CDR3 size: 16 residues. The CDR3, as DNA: TGTGCCAGCAGCTTGCGTCGCGGGAGGCCCACCGGGGAGCTGTTTTTT. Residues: CASSLRRGRPTGELFF.

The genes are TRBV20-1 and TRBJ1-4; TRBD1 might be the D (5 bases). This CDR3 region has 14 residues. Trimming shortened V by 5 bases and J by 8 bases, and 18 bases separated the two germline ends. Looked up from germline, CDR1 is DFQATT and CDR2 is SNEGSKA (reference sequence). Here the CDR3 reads CSALQVLAGEKLFF. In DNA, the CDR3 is TGCAGTGCTTTACAGGTCTTGGCGGGAGAAAAACTGTTTTTT.

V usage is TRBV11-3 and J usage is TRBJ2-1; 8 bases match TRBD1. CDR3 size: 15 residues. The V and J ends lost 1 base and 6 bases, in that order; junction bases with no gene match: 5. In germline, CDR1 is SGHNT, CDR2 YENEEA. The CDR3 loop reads CASSLVGTGINEQFF. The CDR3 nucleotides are TGTGCCAGCAGCTTAGTCGGGACAGGAATCAATGAGCAGTTCTTC. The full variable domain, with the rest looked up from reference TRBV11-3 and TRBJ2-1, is EAGVVQSPRYKIIEKKQPVAFWCNPISGHNTLYWYLQNLGQGPELLIRYENEEAVDDSQLPKDRFSAERLKGVDSTLKIQPAELGDSAVYLCASSLVGTGINEQFFGPGTRLTVL.

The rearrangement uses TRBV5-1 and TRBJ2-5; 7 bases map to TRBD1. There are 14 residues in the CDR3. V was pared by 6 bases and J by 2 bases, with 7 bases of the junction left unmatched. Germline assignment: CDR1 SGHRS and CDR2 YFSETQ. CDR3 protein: CASTPPGQQETQYF. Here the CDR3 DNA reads TGCGCCAGCACCCCACCGGGACAGCAAGAGACCCAGTACTTC.

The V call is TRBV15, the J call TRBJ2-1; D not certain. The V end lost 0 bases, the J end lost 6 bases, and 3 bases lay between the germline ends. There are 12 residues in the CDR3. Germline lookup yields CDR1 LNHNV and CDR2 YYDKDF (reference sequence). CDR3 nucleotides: TGTGCCACCAGCAGAGAGCGCAATGAGCAGTTCTTC. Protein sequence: CATSRERNEQFF.

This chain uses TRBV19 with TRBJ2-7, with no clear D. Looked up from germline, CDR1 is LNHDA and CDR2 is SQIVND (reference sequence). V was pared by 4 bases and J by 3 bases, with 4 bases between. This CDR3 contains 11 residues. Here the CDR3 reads CASSRGYEQYV. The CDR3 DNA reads TGTGCCAGTAGTAGGGGCTACGAGCAGTACGTC.

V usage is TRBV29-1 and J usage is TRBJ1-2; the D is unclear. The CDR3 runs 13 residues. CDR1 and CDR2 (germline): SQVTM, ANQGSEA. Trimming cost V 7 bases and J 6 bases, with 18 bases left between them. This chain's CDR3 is CSAIEDKANGYTF. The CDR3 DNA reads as TGCAGCGCGATTGAGGATAAGGCTAATGGCTACACCTTC. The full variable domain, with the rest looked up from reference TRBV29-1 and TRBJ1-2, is SAVISQKPSRDICQRGTSLTIQCQVDSQVTMMFWYRQQPGQSLTLIATANQGSEATYESGFVIDKFPISRPNLTFSTLTVSNMSPEDSSIYLCSAIEDKANGYTFGSGTRLTVV.

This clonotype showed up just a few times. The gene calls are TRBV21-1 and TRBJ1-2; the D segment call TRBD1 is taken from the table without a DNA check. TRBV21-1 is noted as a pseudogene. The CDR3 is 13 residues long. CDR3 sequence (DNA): TGTGCCAGCAGCCGGGGGCCGGCCTATGGCTACACCTTC. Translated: CASSRGPAYGYTF.

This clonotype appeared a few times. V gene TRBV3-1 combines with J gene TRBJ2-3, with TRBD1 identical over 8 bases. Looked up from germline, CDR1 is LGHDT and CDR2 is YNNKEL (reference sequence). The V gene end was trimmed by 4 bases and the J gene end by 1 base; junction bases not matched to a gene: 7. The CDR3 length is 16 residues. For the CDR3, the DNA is TGTGCCAGCAGCCTTCGGACAGGGATTCGCACAGATACGCAGTATTTT. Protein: CASSLRTGIRTDTQYF.

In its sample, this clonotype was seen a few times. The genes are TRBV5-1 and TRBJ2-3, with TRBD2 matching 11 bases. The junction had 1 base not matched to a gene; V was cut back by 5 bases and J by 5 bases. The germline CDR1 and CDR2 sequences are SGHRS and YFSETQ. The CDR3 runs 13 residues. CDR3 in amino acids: CASRGTSGDTQYF. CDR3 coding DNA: TGCGCCAGCAGAGGGACTAGCGGAGATACGCAGTATTTT.

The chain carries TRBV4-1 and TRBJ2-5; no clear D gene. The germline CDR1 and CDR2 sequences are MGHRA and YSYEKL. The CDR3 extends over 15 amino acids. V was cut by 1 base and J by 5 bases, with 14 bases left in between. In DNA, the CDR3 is TGCGCCAGCAGCCAAGTGGGGATCTCGGCGGAGACCCAGTACTTC. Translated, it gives CASSQVGISAETQYF.

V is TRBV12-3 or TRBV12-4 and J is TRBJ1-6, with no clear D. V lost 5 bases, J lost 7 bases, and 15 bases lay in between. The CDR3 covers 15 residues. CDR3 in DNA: TGTGCCAGCAGTCCACAGCCGTTCAGCAATTCACCCCTCCACTTT. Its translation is CASSPQPFSNSPLHF.

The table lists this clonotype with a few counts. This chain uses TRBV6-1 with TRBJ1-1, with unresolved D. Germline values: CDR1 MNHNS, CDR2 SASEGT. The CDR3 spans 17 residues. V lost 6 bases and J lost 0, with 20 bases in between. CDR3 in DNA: TGTGCCAGCAGCGCCTTGGCAGCCAATATCATGAACACTGAAGCTTTCTTT. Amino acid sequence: CASSALAANIMNTEAFF.

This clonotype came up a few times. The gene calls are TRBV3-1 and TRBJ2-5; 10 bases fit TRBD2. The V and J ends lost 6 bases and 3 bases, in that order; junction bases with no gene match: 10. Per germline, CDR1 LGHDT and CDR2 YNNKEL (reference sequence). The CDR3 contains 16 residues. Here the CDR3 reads CASSQRVLAGEETQYF. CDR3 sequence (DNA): TGTGCCAGCAGTCAAAGGGTCCTAGCGGGAGAAGAGACCCAGTACTTC.

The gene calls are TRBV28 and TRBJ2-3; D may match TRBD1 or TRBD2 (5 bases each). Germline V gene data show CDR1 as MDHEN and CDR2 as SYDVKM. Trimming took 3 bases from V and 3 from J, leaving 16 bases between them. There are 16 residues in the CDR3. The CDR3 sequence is CASSFFGRGSTDTQYF. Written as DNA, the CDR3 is TGTGCCAGCAGTTTTTTCGGACGGGGCAGTACAGATACGCAGTATTTT.

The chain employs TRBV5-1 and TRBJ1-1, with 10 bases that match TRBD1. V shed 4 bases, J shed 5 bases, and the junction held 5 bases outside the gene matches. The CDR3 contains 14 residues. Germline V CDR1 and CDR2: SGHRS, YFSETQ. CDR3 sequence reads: CASSTGQGRTEAFF. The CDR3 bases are TGCGCCAGCAGCACGGGACAGGGGAGAACTGAAGCTTTCTTT.

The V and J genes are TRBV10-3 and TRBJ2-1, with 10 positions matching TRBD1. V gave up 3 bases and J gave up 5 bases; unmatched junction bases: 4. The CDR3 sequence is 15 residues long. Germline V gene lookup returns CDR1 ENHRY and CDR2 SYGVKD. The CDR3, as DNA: TGTGCCATCAGTGATGCGGGACAGGGGAACAATGAGCAGTTCTTC. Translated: CAISDAGQGNNEQFF.

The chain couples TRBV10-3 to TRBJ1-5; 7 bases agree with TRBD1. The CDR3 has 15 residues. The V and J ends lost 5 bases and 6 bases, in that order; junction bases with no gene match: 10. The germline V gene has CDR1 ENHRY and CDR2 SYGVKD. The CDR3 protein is CAISPPDRPGQPQHF. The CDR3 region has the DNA TGTGCCATCAGTCCCCCGGACAGGCCGGGTCAGCCCCAGCATTTT.

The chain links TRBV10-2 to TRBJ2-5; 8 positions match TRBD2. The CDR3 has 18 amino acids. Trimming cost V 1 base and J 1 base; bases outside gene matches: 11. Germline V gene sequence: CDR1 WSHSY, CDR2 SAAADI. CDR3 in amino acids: CASSELAGKVAFQETQYF. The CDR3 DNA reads TGCGCCAGCAGTGAGTTAGCGGGAAAGGTCGCCTTCCAAGAGACCCAGTACTTC.

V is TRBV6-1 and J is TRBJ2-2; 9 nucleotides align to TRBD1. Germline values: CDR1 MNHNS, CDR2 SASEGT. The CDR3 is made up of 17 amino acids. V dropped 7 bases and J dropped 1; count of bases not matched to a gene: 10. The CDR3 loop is CASTTKWTGENTGELFF. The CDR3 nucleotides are TGTGCCAGCACCACCAAATGGACAGGGGAGAACACCGGGGAGCTGTTTTTT.

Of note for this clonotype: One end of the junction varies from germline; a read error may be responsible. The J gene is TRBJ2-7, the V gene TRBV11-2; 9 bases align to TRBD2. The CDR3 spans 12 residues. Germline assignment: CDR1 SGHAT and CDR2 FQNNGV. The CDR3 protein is CASSLGGSGSVF. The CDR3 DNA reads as TGTGCCAGCAGCTTAGGTGGTAGCGGGAGTGTCTTC.

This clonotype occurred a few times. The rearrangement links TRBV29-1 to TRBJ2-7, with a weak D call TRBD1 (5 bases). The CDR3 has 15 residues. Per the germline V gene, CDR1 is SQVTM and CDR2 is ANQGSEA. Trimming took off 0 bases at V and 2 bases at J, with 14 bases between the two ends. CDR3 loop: CSVEERRGLPYEQYF. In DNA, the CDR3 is TGCAGCGTTGAAGAAAGAAGGGGTTTGCCCTACGAGCAGTACTTC.